Given below is one TCR beta chain in context. V was clipped by 6 bases and J by 0 bases, with 14 bases between them. The CDR3 is made up of 15 amino acids. Germline V gene sequence: CDR1 LNHDA, CDR2 SQIVND (reference sequence). Authors' methods: Amplification of reference gene primers was used by the study to estimate nucleated cell counts. The assay was immunoSEQ multiplex PCR, and TCRdb's table has in-frame clones only and misses some. V and J calls and clone size are copied from that table; D and trimming were computed from the DNA. The table records roughly 240,000 clones, roughly 79% of them present only once. The data are from a study of blood T cell repertoires in COVID-19. Study-wide background: Samples representing acute and convalescent COVID-19 were sourced from the United States, Italy and Spain. The analysed material was cDNA or gDNA that came from T cells, B-cell-depleted T cells, or PBMCs.

The specimen sequenced was peripheral blood. The V and J genes are TRBV19 and TRBJ1-2; D may be TRBD1 (6 bases). This clonotype was sampled from a woman older than 75 with acute or convalescent COVID-19. The CDR3 sequence is CASRWEQGTNYGYTF. The CDR3 DNA sequence: TGTGCCAGTAGGTGGGAACAGGGAACTAACTATGGCTACACCTTC.